This T cell receptor (beta chain) stems from a study of blood T cell repertoires in COVID-19. The data were produced by immunoSEQ multiplex PCR, yet TCRdb's version contains in-frame clones alone and is incomplete. This sample has over 150,000 clones, with roughly 84% found just once. CDR1 is KGHDR, CDR2 SFDVKD, per germline. The CDR3 is 14 residues long. V lost 9 bases and J lost 5, with 19 bases in between. Source material: peripheral blood. This clonotype originated in a man in his 60s with COVID-19, enrolled during active disease. The chain combines TRBV24-1 with TRBJ2-7, with D perhaps TRBD2 (6 bases). CDR3 sequence (DNA): TGTGCCACCGGAGACGGACGGGGCGGGGACGAGCAGTACTTC. Translating it yields CATGDGRGGDEQYF.